This TCR beta chain is from a study of OX40 agonist ivuxolimab in advanced cancers. As for the study in general: From about 23 to 85 years was the age range, with a mean of around 56 years, and around 84% were male.

Autoimmune disease history or systemic immunosuppression meant exclusion. As for this clone: Its antigen is undetermined.

The CDR3 consists of 14 residues. V lost 5 bases, J lost 4 bases, and 7 bases stayed unmatched. In germline, CDR1 is LNHDA, CDR2 SQIVND (reference sequence). Study-level results: Within 6 weeks, CD4+ and CD8+ blood T cells expanded clonally at 0.1 to 3.0 mg/kg.

Sequencing was performed with immunoSEQ multiplex PCR; in TCRdb, only in-frame clones are kept and a portion is missing. Altogether 81,000 or so clones are present, under 95% being singletons, with the ten largest covering roughly 13%. The chain has TRBV19 and TRBJ2-7, with TRBD1 matching over 8 bases. The sequenced sample was CD4+ or CD8+ T cells sorted from blood, obtained in a trial of the OX40 agonist ivuxolimab. The TCR sequence derives from an adult with an advanced solid tumor such as melanoma, head and neck, liver or kidney cancer. The CDR3 reads CASSFGTGSYEQYF. For the CDR3, the DNA is TGTGCCAGTAGTTTCGGGACAGGAAGTTACGAGCAGTACTTC.